A selection of T cell receptor beta chains follows, all from one sample in a study of blood T cells in healthy people across ages. TCRdb independently ran MiXCR on the 5' RACE reads; one entry per CDR3 protein. The sample records some 1 million distinct CDR3 sequences, 45% being singletons. The sequenced material came from blood. All receptors come from a woman aged 55-69 years in good health. Both conserved end residues are part of each CDR3. The D gene is left open where the match is weak. The size entry is marked missing in some rows and otherwise reads once, few, many or a size class.

>-|TRBJ2-1|TRBV3-1|few
TGTGCCAGCAGCCAAGATGGGGCGAATGAGCAGTTCTTC
CASSQDGANEQFF
>-|TRBJ2-5|TRBV29-1|many
TGCAGCGTTGTTCAGGCTCAAGAGACCCAGTACTTC
CSVVQAQETQYF
>-|TRBJ2-3|TRBV4-3|few
TGCGCCAGCAGCCAAGATCCCAAGCAGGTATACACAGATACGCAGTATTTT
CASSQDPKQVYTDTQYF
>-|TRBJ2-5|TRBV7-9|few
TGTGCCAGCGGAGGGGGGACCCAGTACTTC
CASGGGTQYF
>TRBD1|TRBJ2-3|TRBV29-1|few
TGCATCGTTCGGACAGGGAGGACAGATACGCAGTATTTT
CIVRTGRTDTQYF
>TRBD2|TRBJ2-5|TRBV4-1|many
TGCGCCAGCAGCCAAGATTCCGAAGCGGGGGAGACCCAGTACTTC
CASSQDSEAGETQYF
>-|TRBJ2-7|TRBV29-1|few
TGCAGCGCTGAAAGCGGGACAAACTACGAGCAGTACTTC
CSAESGTNYEQYF
>-|TRBJ2-1|TRBV24-1|-
TGTGCCACCAGTGATTCTCGCAGGGGAACAGCTGAGCAGTTCTTC
CATSDSRRGTAEQFF
>TRBD1|TRBJ2-5|TRBV27|few
TGTGCCAGCAGTCTCACCGGGACAGGGGCAGAGACCCAGTACTTC
CASSLTGTGAETQYF
>-|TRBJ2-7|TRBV28|few
TGTGCCAGCAGTTTGCTCGGGACATTACATTACGAGCAGTACTTC
CASSLLGTLHYEQYF
>-|TRBJ2-7|TRBV15|few
TGTGCCACCAGCAGAAGGACTTCTAACGAGCAGTACTTC
CATSRRTSNEQYF
>TRBD2|TRBJ2-5|TRBV11-2|-
TGTGCCAGCAGCCGATGGACTAGTTTAGAGACCCAGTACTTC
CASSRWTSLETQYF
>-|TRBJ2-1|TRBV12-3/TRBV12-4|-
TGTGCCAGCAGTTCCGCCAGGGGCTACAATGAGCAGTTCTTC
CASSSARGYNEQFF
>-|TRBJ2-3|TRBV7-6|few
TGTGCCAGCAGCTTAGGGACAAGTGGGGGTACAGATACGCAGTATTTT
CASSLGTSGGTDTQYF
>-|TRBJ2-2|TRBV7-8|-
TGTGCCAGCAGCTTAGGGGGGAGTCAGGCCGGGGAGCTGTTTTTT
CASSLGGSQAGELFF
>-|TRBJ2-7|TRBV12-3/TRBV12-4|few
TGTGCCAGCAGTATTCAAGGCGACTCCTACGAGCAGTACTTC
CASSIQGDSYEQYF
>-|TRBJ2-5|TRBV28|-
TGTGCCAGCAGTTTATCGCCGTTTCAAGAGACCCAGTACTTC
CASSLSPFQETQYF
>-|TRBJ1-5|TRBV12-3/TRBV12-4|-
TGTGCCAGCAGCCGACAGAATAGCAATCAGCCCCAGCATTTT
CASSRQNSNQPQHF
>-|TRBJ2-5|TRBV18|-
TGTGCCAGCTCACCAAAACAGGGTCAAGAGACCCAGTACTTC
CASSPKQGQETQYF
>TRBD1|TRBJ1-1|TRBV20-1|-
TGCAGTGCTAGAGATTACAGGACAGGGGGCTTGAACACTGAAGCTTTCTTT
CSARDYRTGGLNTEAFF
>-|TRBJ2-7|TRBV7-8|-
TGTGCCAGCAGCCCCCGGACGGGATCTTACTACGAGCAGTACTTC
CASSPRTGSYYEQYF
>-|TRBJ1-6|TRBV12-3/TRBV12-4|-
TGTGCCAGCAGTTTCCCCAGGGCACCCCTCCACTTT
CASSFPRAPLHF
>-|TRBJ1-2|TRBV27|few
TGTGCCAGCAGAGCGCGACAGGCGGGGGGTGGCTACACCTTC
CASRARQAGGGYTF
>TRBD1|TRBJ1-4|TRBV20-1|few
TGCAGTGCTAGAGCTCCGGGACAGTCAAATGAAAAACTGTTTTTT
CSARAPGQSNEKLFF
>TRBD2|TRBJ2-1|TRBV12-3/TRBV12-4|few
TGTGCCAGCAGTCGGCCATCGGGACTAGCGGGAGGGGGACTTGAGCAGTTCTTC
CASSRPSGLAGGGLEQFF
>TRBD1|TRBJ2-7|TRBV2|-
TGTGCCAGCACCACGGACAGGGGCTCCTACGAGCAGTACTTC
CASTTDRGSYEQYF
>-|TRBJ1-1|TRBV11-2|-
TGTGCCAGCAGCTCCGGGCAGGGGGCTTTCTTT
CASSSGQGAFF
>-|TRBJ1-5|TRBV20-1|-
TGCAGTGCTATAGGGCGGAGTAATAATCAGCCCCAGCATTTT
CSAIGRSNNQPQHF
>-|TRBJ2-3|TRBV5-1|-
TGCGCCAGCAGCTTTTCGTTTCAGACAGTGAGGACAGATACGCAGTATTTT
CASSFSFQTVRTDTQYF
>TRBD2|TRBJ2-3|TRBV5-1|-
TGCGCCAGCAGCAGCGGACGAGCGGGGATCGCAGATACGCAGTATTTT
CASSSGRAGIADTQYF
>-|TRBJ2-5|TRBV7-9|-
TGTGCCAGCAGCTCCCGCGGCCCTGGGGAGACCCAGTACTTC
CASSSRGPGETQYF
>-|TRBJ1-2|TRBV29-1|-
TGCAGCGTTGAAGATTTGGCGGACCTCTATGGCTACACCTTC
CSVEDLADLYGYTF
>-|TRBJ2-5|TRBV6-6|many
TGTGCCAGCAGTTACTCCCAAGAGACCCAGTACTTC
CASSYSQETQYF
>-|TRBJ2-3|TRBV9|few
TGTGCCAGCAGCGTTATGACAAACACAGATACGCAGTATTTT
CASSVMTNTDTQYF